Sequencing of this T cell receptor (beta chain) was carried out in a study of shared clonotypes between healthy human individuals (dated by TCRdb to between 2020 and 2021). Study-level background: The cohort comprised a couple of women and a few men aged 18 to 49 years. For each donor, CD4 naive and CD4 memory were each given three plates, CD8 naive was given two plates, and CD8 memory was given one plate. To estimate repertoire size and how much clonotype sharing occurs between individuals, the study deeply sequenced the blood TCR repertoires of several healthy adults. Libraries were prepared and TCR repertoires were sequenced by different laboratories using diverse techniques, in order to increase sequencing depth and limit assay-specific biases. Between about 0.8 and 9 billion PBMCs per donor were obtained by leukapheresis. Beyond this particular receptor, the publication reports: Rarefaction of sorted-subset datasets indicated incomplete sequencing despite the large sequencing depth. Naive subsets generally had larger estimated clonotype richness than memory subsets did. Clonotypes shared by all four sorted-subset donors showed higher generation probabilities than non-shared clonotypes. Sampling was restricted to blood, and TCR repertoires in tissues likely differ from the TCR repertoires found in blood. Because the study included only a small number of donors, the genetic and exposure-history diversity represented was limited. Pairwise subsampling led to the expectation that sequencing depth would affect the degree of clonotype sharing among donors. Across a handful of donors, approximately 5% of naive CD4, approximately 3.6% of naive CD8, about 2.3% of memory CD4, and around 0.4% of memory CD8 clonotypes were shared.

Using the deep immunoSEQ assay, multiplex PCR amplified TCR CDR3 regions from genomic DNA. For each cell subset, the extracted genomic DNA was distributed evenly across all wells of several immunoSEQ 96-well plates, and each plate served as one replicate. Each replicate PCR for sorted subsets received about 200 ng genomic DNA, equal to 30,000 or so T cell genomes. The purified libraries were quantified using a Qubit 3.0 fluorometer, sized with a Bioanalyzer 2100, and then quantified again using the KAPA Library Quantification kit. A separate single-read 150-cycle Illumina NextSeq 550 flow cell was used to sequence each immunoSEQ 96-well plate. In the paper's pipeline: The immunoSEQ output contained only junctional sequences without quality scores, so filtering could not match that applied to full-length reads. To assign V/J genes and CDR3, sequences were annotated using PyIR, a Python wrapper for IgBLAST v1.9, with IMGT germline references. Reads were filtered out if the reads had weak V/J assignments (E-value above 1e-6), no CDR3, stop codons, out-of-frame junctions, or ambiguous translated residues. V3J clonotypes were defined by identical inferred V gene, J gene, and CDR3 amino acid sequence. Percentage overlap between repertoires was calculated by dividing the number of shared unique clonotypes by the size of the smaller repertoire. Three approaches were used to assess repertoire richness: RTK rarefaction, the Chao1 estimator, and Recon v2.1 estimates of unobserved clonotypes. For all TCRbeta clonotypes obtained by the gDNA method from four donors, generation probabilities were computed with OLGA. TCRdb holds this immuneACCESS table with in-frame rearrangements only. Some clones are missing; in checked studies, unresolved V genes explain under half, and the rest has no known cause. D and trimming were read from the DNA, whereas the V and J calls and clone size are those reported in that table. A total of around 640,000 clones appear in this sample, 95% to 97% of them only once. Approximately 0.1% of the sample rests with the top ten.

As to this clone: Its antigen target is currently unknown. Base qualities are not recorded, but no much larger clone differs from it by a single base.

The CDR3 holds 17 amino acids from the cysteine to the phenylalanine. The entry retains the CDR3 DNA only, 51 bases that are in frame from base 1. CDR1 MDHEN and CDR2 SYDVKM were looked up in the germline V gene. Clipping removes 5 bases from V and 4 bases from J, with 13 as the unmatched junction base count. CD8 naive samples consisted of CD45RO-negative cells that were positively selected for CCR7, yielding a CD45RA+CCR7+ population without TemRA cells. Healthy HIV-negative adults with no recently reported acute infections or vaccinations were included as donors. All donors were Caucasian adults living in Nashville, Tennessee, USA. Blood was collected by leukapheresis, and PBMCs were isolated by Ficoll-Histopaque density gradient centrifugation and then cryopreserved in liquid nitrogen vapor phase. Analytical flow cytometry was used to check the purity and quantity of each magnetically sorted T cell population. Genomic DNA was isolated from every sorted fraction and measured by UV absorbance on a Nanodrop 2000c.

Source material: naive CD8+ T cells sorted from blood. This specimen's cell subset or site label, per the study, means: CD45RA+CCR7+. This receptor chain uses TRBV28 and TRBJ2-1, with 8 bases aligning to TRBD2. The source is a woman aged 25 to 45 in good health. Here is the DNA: TGTGCCAGCAGTCCAAAACTATCAGCGGGGGATTACAATGAGCAGTTCTTC. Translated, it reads CASSPKLSAGDYNEQFF.